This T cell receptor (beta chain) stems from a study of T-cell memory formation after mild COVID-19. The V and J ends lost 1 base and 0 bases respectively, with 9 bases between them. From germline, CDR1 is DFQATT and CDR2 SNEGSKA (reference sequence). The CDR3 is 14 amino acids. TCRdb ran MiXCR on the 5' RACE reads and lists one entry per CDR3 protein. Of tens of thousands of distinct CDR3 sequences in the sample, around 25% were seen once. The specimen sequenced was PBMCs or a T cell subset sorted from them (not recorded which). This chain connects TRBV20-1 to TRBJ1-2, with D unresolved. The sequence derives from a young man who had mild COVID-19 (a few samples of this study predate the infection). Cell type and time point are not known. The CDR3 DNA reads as TGCAGTGCTAGAGGCCTAGGTGCTAACTATGGCTACACCTTC. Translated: CSARGLGANYGYTF.